The present T cell receptor (beta chain) was sequenced within a study of control samples from healthy donors and cancer patients. Profiling relied on immunoSEQ multiplex PCR, and the TCRdb table lists in-frame clones only, not all of them. The sample lists tens of thousands of clones; approximately 87% were seen once. The CDR3 sequence is 12 residues long. Germline CDR1 reads SGHVS; CDR2 reads FQNEAQ. V lost 5 bases and J lost 6, with 10 bases in between. Sequenced sample: blood. The gene calls are TRBV7-8 and TRBJ1-2; D not certain. This receptor was obtained from a middle-aged man in good health. This CDR3 is CASSLVGDGYTF. CDR3 nucleotides: TGTGCCAGCAGCCTCGTCGGGGATGGCTACACCTTC.